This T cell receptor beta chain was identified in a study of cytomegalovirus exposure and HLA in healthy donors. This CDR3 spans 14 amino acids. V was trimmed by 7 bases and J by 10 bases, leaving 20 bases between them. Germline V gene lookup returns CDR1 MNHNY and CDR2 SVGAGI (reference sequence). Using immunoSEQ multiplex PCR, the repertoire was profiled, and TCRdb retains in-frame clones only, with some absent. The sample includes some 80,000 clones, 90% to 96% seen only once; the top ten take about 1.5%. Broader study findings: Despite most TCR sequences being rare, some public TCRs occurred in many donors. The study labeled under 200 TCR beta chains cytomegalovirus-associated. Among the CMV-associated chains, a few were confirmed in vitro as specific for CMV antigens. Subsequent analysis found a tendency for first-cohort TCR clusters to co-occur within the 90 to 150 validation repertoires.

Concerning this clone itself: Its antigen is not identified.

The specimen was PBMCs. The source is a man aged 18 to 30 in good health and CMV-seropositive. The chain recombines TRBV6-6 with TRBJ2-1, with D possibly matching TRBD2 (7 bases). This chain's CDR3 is CASNREGGPGEQFF. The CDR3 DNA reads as TGTGCCAGCAACAGGGAGGGGGGGCCCGGCGAGCAGTTCTTC.